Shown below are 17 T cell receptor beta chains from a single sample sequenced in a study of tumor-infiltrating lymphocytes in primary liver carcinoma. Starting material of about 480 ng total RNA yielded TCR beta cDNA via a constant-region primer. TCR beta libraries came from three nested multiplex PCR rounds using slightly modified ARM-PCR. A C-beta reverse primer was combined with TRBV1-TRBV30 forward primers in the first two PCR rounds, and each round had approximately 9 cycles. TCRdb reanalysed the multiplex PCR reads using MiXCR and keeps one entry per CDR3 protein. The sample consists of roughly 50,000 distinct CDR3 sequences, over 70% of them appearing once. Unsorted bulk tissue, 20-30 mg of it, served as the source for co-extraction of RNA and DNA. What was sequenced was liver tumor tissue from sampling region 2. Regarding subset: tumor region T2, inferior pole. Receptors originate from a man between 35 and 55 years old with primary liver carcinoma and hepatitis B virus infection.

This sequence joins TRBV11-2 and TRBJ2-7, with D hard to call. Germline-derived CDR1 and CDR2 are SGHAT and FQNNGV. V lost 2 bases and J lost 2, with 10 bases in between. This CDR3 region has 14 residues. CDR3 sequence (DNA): TGTGCCAGCAGCTTAACCGTAGGACCCTACGAGCAGTACTTC. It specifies CASSLTVGPYEQYF.

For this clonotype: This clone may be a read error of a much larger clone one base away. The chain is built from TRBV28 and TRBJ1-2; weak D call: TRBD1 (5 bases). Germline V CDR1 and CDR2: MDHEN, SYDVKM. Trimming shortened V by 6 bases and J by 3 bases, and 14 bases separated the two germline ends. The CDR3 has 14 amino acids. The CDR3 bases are TGTGCCAGCAGCCCCGGGACCGGACACTATGGCTACACCTTC. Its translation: CASSPGTGHYGYTF.

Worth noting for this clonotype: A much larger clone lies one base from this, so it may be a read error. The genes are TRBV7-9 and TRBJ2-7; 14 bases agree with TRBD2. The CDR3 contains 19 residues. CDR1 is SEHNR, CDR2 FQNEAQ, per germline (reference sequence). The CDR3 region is CANSFPSTVGLAGAHEQYF. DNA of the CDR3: TGTGCCAACAGCTTCCCCTCAACGGTGGGACTAGCGGGAGCCCACGAGCAGTACTTC.

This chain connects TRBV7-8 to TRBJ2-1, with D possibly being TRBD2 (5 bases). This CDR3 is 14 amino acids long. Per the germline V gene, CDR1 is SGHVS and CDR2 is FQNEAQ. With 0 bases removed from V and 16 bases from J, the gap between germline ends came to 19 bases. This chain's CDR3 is CASSLAEAYNGLFF. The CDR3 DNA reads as TGTGCCAGCAGCTTAGCGGAGGCCTACAATGGGCTCTTCTTC.

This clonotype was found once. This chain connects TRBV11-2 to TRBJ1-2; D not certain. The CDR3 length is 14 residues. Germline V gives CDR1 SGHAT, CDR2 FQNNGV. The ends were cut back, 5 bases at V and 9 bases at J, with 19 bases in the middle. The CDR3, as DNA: TGTGCCAGCAGCACCCTGAGAGGGTTACGCAGCTACACCTTC. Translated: CASSTLRGLRSYTF.

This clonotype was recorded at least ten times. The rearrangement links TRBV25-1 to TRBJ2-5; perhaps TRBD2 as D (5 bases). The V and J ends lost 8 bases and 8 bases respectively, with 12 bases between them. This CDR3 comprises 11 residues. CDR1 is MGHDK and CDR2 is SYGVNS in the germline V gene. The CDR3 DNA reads TGTGCCAGCCAAGGACTGGAAACCCAGTACTTC. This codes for CASQGLETQYF.

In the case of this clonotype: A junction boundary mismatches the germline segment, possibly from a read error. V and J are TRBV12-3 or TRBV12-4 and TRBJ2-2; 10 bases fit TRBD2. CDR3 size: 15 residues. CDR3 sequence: CASSETSGFTGELFF. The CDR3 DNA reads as TGTGCCAGTTCCGAGACTAGCGGGTTCACCGGGGAACTGTTTTTT.

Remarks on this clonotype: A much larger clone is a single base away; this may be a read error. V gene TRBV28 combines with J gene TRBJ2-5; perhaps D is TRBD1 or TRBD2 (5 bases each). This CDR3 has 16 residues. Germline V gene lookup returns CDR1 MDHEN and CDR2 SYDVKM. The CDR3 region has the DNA TGTGCCAGCAAGATGGTCAAGAGAGGGACCCAAGAGATCCAGTACTTC. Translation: CASKMVKRGTQEIQYF.

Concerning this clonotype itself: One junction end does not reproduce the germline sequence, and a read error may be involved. The CDR3 bases are TGTGCCTGGAGTGTCAGAGGAAGTCGGAACACCGGGGATCTGTTTTTT. Protein sequence: CAWSVRGSRNTGDLFF. The chain employs TRBV30 and TRBJ2-2, with D possibly being TRBD2 (5 bases). The CDR3 contains 16 residues. The V gene's germline CDR1 is GTSNPN and CDR2 SVGIG (reference sequence).

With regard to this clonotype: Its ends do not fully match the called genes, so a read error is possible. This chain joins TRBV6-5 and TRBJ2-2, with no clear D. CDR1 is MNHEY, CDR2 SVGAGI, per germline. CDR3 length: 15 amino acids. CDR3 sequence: CASSYAVNGTEELFF. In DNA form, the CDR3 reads TGTGCTAGTAGTTACGCAGTGAACGGCACCGAGGAGCTGTTTTTT.

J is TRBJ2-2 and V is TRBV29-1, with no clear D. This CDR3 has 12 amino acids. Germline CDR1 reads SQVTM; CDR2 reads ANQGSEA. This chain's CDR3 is CGVATNTGELFF. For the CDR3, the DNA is TGCGGGGTTGCTACAAACACCGGGGAGCTGTTTTTT.

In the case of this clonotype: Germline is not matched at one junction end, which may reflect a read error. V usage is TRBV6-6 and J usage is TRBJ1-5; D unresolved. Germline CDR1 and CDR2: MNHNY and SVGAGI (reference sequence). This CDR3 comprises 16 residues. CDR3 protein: CASSYRVEYSNQSHHF. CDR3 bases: TGTGCCAGCAGTTACCGAGTGGAGTATAGCAATCAGTCCCATCATTTT.

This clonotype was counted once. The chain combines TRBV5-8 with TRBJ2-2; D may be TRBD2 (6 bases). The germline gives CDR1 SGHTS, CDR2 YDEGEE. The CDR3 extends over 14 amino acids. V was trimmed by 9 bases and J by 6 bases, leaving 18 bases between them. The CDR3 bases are TGTGCCAAGAGCTCGCGGAGGGGATCCGGGGAGCTGTTTTTT. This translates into CAKSSRRGSGELFF. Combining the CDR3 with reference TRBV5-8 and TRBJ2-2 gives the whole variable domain EAGVTQSPTHLIKTRGQQATLRCSPISGHTSVYWYQQALGLGLQFLLWYDEGEERNRGNFPPRFSGRQFPNYSSELNVNALELEDSALYLCAKSSRRGSGELFFGEGSRLTVL.

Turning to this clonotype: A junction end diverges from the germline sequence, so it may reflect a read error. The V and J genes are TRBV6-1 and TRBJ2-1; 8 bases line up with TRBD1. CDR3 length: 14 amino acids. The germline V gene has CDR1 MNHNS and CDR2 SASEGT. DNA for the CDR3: TGTGCCAGCAGTGAATCCGACAGGGGAGGAGAGCGGTTCTTC. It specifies CASSESDRGGERFF.

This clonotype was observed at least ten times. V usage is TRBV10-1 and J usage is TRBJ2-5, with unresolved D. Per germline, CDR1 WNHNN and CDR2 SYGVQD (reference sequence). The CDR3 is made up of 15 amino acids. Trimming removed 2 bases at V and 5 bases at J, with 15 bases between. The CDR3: CASSEGGRPHETQYF. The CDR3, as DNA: TGCGCCAGCAGTGAGGGTGGCCGACCACACGAGACCCAGTACTTC.

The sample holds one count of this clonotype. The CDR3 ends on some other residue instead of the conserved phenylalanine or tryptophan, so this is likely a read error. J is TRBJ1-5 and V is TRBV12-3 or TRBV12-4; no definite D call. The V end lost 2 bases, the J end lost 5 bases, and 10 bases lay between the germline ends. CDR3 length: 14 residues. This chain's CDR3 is CASSLLGGYQPQHL. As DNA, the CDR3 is TGTGCCAGCAGTTTATTGGGCGGGTATCAGCCCCAGCATCTT.

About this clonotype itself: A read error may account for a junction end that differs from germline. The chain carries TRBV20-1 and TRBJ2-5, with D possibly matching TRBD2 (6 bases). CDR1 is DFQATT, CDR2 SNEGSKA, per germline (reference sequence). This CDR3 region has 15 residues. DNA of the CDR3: TGCAGTGCCCCCCTCGCGGGAAGACCGGGGGAGACGCAGTACTTC. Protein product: CSAPLAGRPGETQYF.